A selection of T cell receptor beta chains follows, all from one sample in a study of T-cell reconstitution after alpha-beta-depleted transplantation in children. TCRdb re-derived calls from the PCR reads in MiXCR, one entry per CDR3 protein. The sample consists of 250,000 to 400,000 distinct CDR3 sequences, roughly 21% of them appearing once. Sequenced here: PBMCs, mostly from graft donor cells, sampled 180 days after TCRalphabeta/CD19-depleted stem cell transplant. These TCRs come from a male patient younger than 18 who had a stem cell transplant for acute lymphoblastic leukemia, so the T cells may come from the graft donor. Each CDR3 is given without its conserved first and last residue.

j_call v_call cdr3_aa
TRBJ1-4 TRBV10-3 ASCRGSTNEKLF
TRBJ2-7 TRBV20-1 SASSGLAGGYEQY
TRBJ2-3 TRBV7-2 ASSLEAGARTQY
TRBJ2-1 TRBV24-1 ATSDLRDRPF
TRBJ1-6 TRBV5-1 ASSLDQPNSPLH
TRBJ2-3 TRBV20-1 SARRRPSTDTQY
TRBJ2-2 TRBV28 AAGELF
TRBJ2-2 TRBV5-1 ASSFTGGELF
TRBJ1-3 TRBV6-1 ASRLYLNSGNTIY
TRBJ1-1 TRBV11-1 ASSFPGGMNTEAF
TRBJ2-3 TRBV10-3 AISGPGTRNTQY
TRBJ1-5 TRBV6-1 ASTPRQGGGSNQPQH
TRBJ2-3 TRBV5-1 ASSLGLAGVTDTQY
TRBJ2-7 TRBV4-1 ASSQAGLAGAYEQY
TRBJ1-2 TRBV29-1 SVAGAGGYT
TRBJ2-1 TRBV4-1 ASSQDLGRNEQF
TRBJ2-4 TRBV7-6 ASSLWELGSLAKNIQY
TRBJ2-7 TRBV20-1 SANGEGISYEQY
TRBJ2-1 TRBV9 ASSGERGFNEQF
TRBJ2-1 TRBV20-1 SARGYRIYNEQF
TRBJ2-2 TRBV20-1 SAWGRGNTGELF
TRBJ2-7 TRBV9 ASSVDTSGRPYEQY
TRBJ2-2 TRBV10-3 ATRDRSTGELF
TRBJ2-7 TRBV27 ASSLRGLNVREQY
TRBJ2-7 TRBV4-1 ASSHQRWDNEQY
TRBJ2-3 TRBV7-3 ASSLTGHSDTQY
TRBJ1-1 TRBV20-1 SARRWTGPSEAF
TRBJ1-1 TRBV5-1 ASSLTGQGMNTEAF
TRBJ2-7 TRBV4-2 ASSQKDSAIYEQY
TRBJ1-1 TRBV6-5 ASSYLTVMNTEAF
TRBJ2-1 TRBV24-1 ATSDPSQGDNEQF
TRBJ2-5 TRBV6-1 ASSEAGGFETQY
TRBJ2-1 TRBV4-1 ASSQGILAKYNEQF
TRBJ2-7 TRBV20-1 SARTGSSYEQY
TRBJ2-7 TRBV4-1 ASSQQPSGSGLYEQY
TRBJ1-5 TRBV12-3/TRBV12-4 ASSFVAVGQPQH
TRBJ2-5 TRBV7-2 ASSLAIGGLVKTQY
TRBJ2-3 TRBV5-5 ASSGLGLALFTDTQY
TRBJ1-4 TRBV6-1 ASSEVGTAEKLF
TRBJ1-5 TRBV5-8 ASSLSRVLLSNQPQH
TRBJ1-6 TRBV12-3/TRBV12-4 ASRTGSYNSPLH
TRBJ2-7 TRBV10-3 AISYDFYEQY